Presented here are 32 T cell receptor beta chains from one specimen sequenced in a study of regulatory T cells in long-lasting Graves disease. The time point was: persistent/refractory GD, antithyroid drugs over 5 years with positive TRAb. From PBMCs, RNA was extracted and then used to make the TCR library. With iRepertoire HTBI primers and Arm-PCR of CDR3 regions, TCR beta libraries were built. TCRdb independently ran MiXCR on the multiplex PCR reads; one entry per CDR3 protein. The table lists approximately 290,000 distinct CDR3 sequences, roughly 21% of them singletons. Sequences were derived from peripheral blood mononuclear cells (PBMCs), sampled when the disease was refractory, from a patient treated with antithyroid drugs. The receptor source for this set is a female donor with Graves disease.

This clonotype came up a few times. The chain employs TRBV29-1 and TRBJ1-1, with D unclear. The CDR3 runs 13 residues. Germline-derived CDR1 and CDR2 are SQVTM and ANQGSEA. Trimming stripped 4 bases from V and 5 bases from J, with 14 bases between. The CDR3: CSVVALGGTEAFF. The CDR3, as DNA: TGCAGCGTTGTCGCACTCGGAGGTACTGAAGCTTTCTTT.

The table lists this clonotype with many counts. The rearrangement uses TRBV9 and TRBJ2-7; no clear D. V lost 3 bases, J lost 2 bases, and 15 bases lay in between. Looked up from germline, CDR1 is SGDLS and CDR2 is YYNGEE. The CDR3 has 15 amino acids. The CDR3 sequence: CASSAQDGSAYEQYF. The CDR3 DNA reads as TGTGCCAGCAGCGCCCAGGACGGTTCGGCCTACGAGCAGTACTTC.

This chain links TRBV10-3 with TRBJ2-2; tentatively, D is TRBD1 (6 bases). CDR3 length: 16 amino acids. Germline assignment: CDR1 ENHRY and CDR2 SYGVKD. V lost 4 bases to trimming and J lost 2 bases, with 14 bases between them. CDR3 amino acids: CAISGRDIRNTGELFF. In DNA form, the CDR3 reads TGTGCCATCAGTGGCCGGGACATCCGAAACACCGGGGAGCTGTTTTTT.

The rearrangement links TRBV10-1 to TRBJ2-3; TRBD2 aligns across 9 bases. The germline V gene encodes CDR1 WNHNN and CDR2 SYGVQD (reference sequence). The CDR3 is 15 residues long. The trim removed 3 bases at V and 3 bases at J, leaving 4 bases unmatched. The CDR3 DNA reads TGCGCCAGCAGTGATTTTAGCGGGAGAACAGATACGCAGTATTTT. It codes for CASSDFSGRTDTQYF.

This clonotype was picked up a small number of times. This chain joins TRBV20-1 and TRBJ2-2; D unresolved. Germline CDR1 and CDR2: DFQATT and SNEGSKA (reference sequence). Trimming stripped 2 bases from V and 6 bases from J, with 13 bases between. There are 14 residues in the CDR3. DNA for the CDR3: TGCAGTGCTAGACCCGAAAATGCCGCCGGGGAGCTGTTTTTT. Protein product: CSARPENAAGELFF.

This chain's CDR3 is CASSEVGNSPLHF. The CDR3 DNA sequence: TGTGCCAGCAGTGAAGTAGGCAATTCACCCCTCCACTTT. The chain links TRBV6-1 to TRBJ1-6, with no clear D. V lost 1 base and J lost 7, with 5 bases in between. The CDR3 covers 13 residues. From germline, CDR1 is MNHNS and CDR2 SASEGT.

CDR3 in DNA: TGTGCCAGCAGCTTAGATGACAGGGGGCCGTACACTGAAGCTTTCTTT. This codes for CASSLDDRGPYTEAFF. The J gene is TRBJ1-1, the V gene TRBV7-9, with 10 bases fitting TRBD1. Germline V gene lookup returns CDR1 SEHNR and CDR2 FQNEAQ (reference sequence). J lost 3 bases, V lost 1 base, and 5 bases had no gene match. The CDR3 runs to 16 residues.

The CDR3 sequence is CSAAVGEKLFF. DNA of the CDR3: TGCAGCGCCGCCGTGGGGGAAAAACTGTTTTTT. The chain is built from TRBV29-1 and TRBJ1-4, with D uncertain. This CDR3 spans 11 amino acids. Germline values: CDR1 SQVTM, CDR2 ANQGSEA. V lost 7 bases and J lost 8, with 11 bases in between.

V is TRBV7-9 and J is TRBJ1-2; D unclear. V was cut by 5 bases and J by 8 bases, with 15 bases left in between. Germline lookup yields CDR1 SEHNR and CDR2 FQNEAQ (reference sequence). The CDR3 spans 13 residues. CDR3 sequence (DNA): TGTGCCAGCAGCCCAAAACAGAATTTAGGCTACACCTTC. Its translation: CASSPKQNLGYTF. The whole variable domain, filled in from reference TRBV7-9 and TRBJ1-2, reads DTGVSQNPRHKITKRGQNVTFRCDPISEHNRLYWYRQTLGQGPEFLTYFQNEAQLEKSRLLSDRFSAERPKGSFSTLEIQRTEQGDSAMYLCASSPKQNLGYTFGSGTRLTVV.

This clonotype showed up many times. J is TRBJ1-4 and V is TRBV12-3 or TRBV12-4; D unclear. This CDR3 has 15 residues. Trimming pared 1 base from V and 0 bases from J, leaving 6 bases between. CDR3 coding DNA: TGTGCCAGCAGTTTAGAAATCGCAACTAATGAAAAACTGTTTTTT. It translates to CASSLEIATNEKLFF.

A remark on this clonotype: The junction differs from germline at one of its ends, possibly a read error. The chain employs TRBV6-9 and TRBJ2-7; D unresolved. The CDR3 length is 14 residues. The germline gives CDR1 MNHGY, CDR2 SVAAGI. This CDR3 is CASSYGFTSYEQHF. CDR3 nucleotide sequence: TGTGCCAGCAGTTACGGGTTTACCTCCTACGAGCAGCACTTC.

This clonotype was counted at least ten times. The chain uses TRBV2 and TRBJ1-5; 7 bases align to TRBD1. The CDR3 loop spans 15 amino acids. Germline V gene lookup returns CDR1 SNHLY and CDR2 FYNNEI. The J segment lost 7 bases and the V segment lost 3 bases, leaving 9 bases of the junction unmatched. CDR3 DNA: TGTGCCAGCAGTGAGGAGGGGGCAGGCGTACAGCCCCAGCATTTT. This sequence encodes CASSEEGAGVQPQHF.

This clonotype was detected a few times. The CDR3 DNA follows: TGTGCCAGCAGCTCTGGACGGCGTCTGGCTTTCTTT. Its protein is CASSSGRRLAFF. The chain recombines TRBV28 with TRBJ1-1, with no clear D. The CDR3 runs to 12 residues. V lost 6 bases, J lost 11 bases, and 16 bases lay in between. Germline loops: CDR1 MDHEN, CDR2 SYDVKM.

This clonotype occurred many times. V gene TRBV28 combines with J gene TRBJ1-1; TRBD1 is a possible D gene (5 bases). Germline CDR1 MDHEN, CDR2 SYDVKM. The CDR3 runs 16 residues. Trimming shortened V by 4 bases and J by 1 base, and 16 bases separated the two germline ends. For the CDR3, the DNA is TGTGCCAGCAGTTCGTTAGGGTGGGGCTCGAACACTGAAGCTTTCTTT. It codes for CASSSLGWGSNTEAFF.

This clonotype was counted at least ten times. The rearrangement joins TRBV11-2 to TRBJ1-5; 9 bases agree with TRBD1. V shed 5 bases, J shed 6 bases, and the junction held 8 bases outside the gene matches. This CDR3 is built from 15 residues. Germline V gives CDR1 SGHAT, CDR2 FQNNGV. CDR3 sequence reads: CASSEGQGPSQPQHF. CDR3 nucleotides: TGTGCCAGCAGCGAAGGACAGGGGCCCTCTCAGCCCCAGCATTTT. Full variable domain (outside the CDR3, taken from reference TRBV11-2 and TRBJ1-5): EAGVAQSPRYKIIEKRQSVAFWCNPISGHATLYWYQQILGQGPKLLIQFQNNGVVDDSQLPKDRFSAERLKGVDSTLKIQPAKLEDSAVYLCASSEGQGPSQPQHFGDGTRLSIL.

This clonotype was counted a few times. The genes are TRBV14 and TRBJ1-2; D is unclear. V was pared by 4 bases and J by 6 bases, with 15 bases between. The germline gives CDR1 SGHDN, CDR2 FVKESK. This CDR3 is built from 14 residues. CDR3 in DNA: TGTGCCAGCAGCCCAAACCTACGGACGGATGGCTACACCTTC. Translating gives CASSPNLRTDGYTF.

This clonotype came up many times. The chain has TRBV6-1 and TRBJ1-2, with D possibly matching TRBD1 (5 bases). The V and J ends lost 7 bases and 4 bases respectively, with 13 bases between them. Germline V gene lookup returns CDR1 MNHNS and CDR2 SASEGT. This CDR3 has 13 residues. CDR3 bases: TGTGCCAGCACCGACGGACATTTCTATGGCTACACCTTC. This encodes CASTDGHFYGYTF.

This clonotype was found many times. The chain joins TRBV7-2 to TRBJ2-7; TRBD1 or TRBD2 may be the D gene (6 bases each). Trimming cost V 6 bases and J 4 bases, with 19 bases left between them. CDR1 SGHTA and CDR2 FQGNSA come from the germline V gene. The CDR3 extends over 15 amino acids. CDR3 residues: CASRLESGAVYEQYF. The CDR3 DNA reads as TGTGCCAGCAGACTAGAGTCGGGGGCGGTTTACGAGCAGTACTTC.

This clonotype came up many times. The gene calls are TRBV12-3 or TRBV12-4 and TRBJ1-2, with D tentatively TRBD1 (5 bases). CDR3 length: 13 amino acids. V lost 6 bases, J lost 2 bases, and 10 bases lay in between. The DNA of the CDR3 is TGTGCCAGCAGAAACTCAGGGAACTATGGCTACACCTTC. It is translated as CASRNSGNYGYTF.

V and J are TRBV19 and TRBJ1-1; D is undetermined. Per germline, CDR1 LNHDA and CDR2 SQIVND (reference sequence). V lost 5 bases and J lost 2, with 12 bases in between. This CDR3 region has 14 residues. CDR3 amino acids: CASSPRHGNTEAFF. The CDR3 nucleotides are TGTGCCAGTAGTCCGAGACACGGAAACACTGAAGCTTTCTTT.

This clonotype was seen more than once but under ten times. The chain couples TRBV15 to TRBJ1-2; D call uncertain. This CDR3 has 15 residues. Trimming shortened V by 7 bases and J by 4 bases, and 19 bases separated the two germline ends. Looked up from germline, CDR1 is LNHNV and CDR2 is YYDKDF (reference sequence). In DNA, the CDR3 is TGTGCCACCACCCAAGACCCGGACGGGTTCTATGGCTACACCTTC. It codes for CATTQDPDGFYGYTF.

This clonotype was counted at least ten times. The J gene is TRBJ1-2, the V gene TRBV6-1; 7 bases fit TRBD1. The CDR3 runs to 13 residues. CDR1 is MNHNS and CDR2 is SASEGT in the germline V gene. V was pared by 6 bases and J by 5 bases, with 6 bases of the junction left unmatched. CDR3 DNA sequence: TGTGCCAGCAGGAGGGGACAGCAATATGGCTACACCTTC. Protein: CASRRGQQYGYTF.

CDR3 in amino acids: CASSLVTSPPETQYF. The CDR3, as DNA: TGTGCCAGCAGCTTAGTTACTAGCCCGCCGGAGACCCAGTACTTC. This rearrangement joins TRBV7-8 to TRBJ2-5; a possible D gene is TRBD2 (6 bases). CDR3 size: 15 residues. Germline assignment: CDR1 SGHVS and CDR2 FQNEAQ. Trimming cost V 1 base and J 5 bases, with 14 bases left between them.

The chain couples TRBV25-1 to TRBJ1-6; the match to TRBD1 covers 7 bases. The CDR3 loop spans 15 amino acids. CDR1 and CDR2 (germline): MGHDK, SYGVNS. Trimming removed 6 bases from V and 5 bases from J; junction bases left unmatched: 7. The CDR3 region is CASRGGGTDNSPLHF. The DNA for the CDR3 is TGTGCCAGCAGAGGGGGCGGAACGGATAATTCACCCCTCCACTTT. Full variable domain (outside the CDR3, taken from reference TRBV25-1 and TRBJ1-6): EADIYQTPRYLVIGTGKKITLECSQTMGHDKMYWYQQDPGMELHLIHYSYGVNSTEKGDLSSESTVSRIRTEHFPLTLESARPSHTSQYLCASRGGGTDNSPLHFGNGTRLTVT.

Only a few counts were recorded for this clonotype. V and J are TRBV5-5 and TRBJ2-7, with 7 nucleotides matching TRBD1. Trimming at V came to 4 bases and at J to 5 bases, leaving 9 bases not matched to a gene. Per the germline V gene, CDR1 is SGHKS and CDR2 is YYEKEE (reference sequence). CDR3 size: 14 residues. The CDR3 loop reads CASSLLTGMDEQYF. DNA for the CDR3: TGTGCCAGCAGCCTTTTGACAGGGATGGACGAGCAGTACTTC.

This clonotype occurred many times. The genes are TRBV27 and TRBJ1-4, with a weak D call TRBD1 (5 bases). Germline assignment: CDR1 MNHEY and CDR2 SMNVEV (reference sequence). The CDR3 is 12 residues long. Trimming removed 6 bases at V and 8 bases at J, with 10 bases between. The CDR3 DNA reads TGTGCCAGCAGGCAGGGATCCGAAAAACTGTTTTTT. Encoded protein: CASRQGSEKLFF.

As for this clonotype: This sequence may be a read error, since a much larger clone differs from it by one base. This rearrangement joins TRBV28 to TRBJ2-1; D is unresolved. Germline CDR1 and CDR2: MDHEN and SYDVKM. The CDR3 length is 10 residues. V lost 5 bases, J lost 7 bases, and 3 bases lay in between. DNA of the CDR3: TGTGCCAGCAGTGATAATGAGCAGTTCTTC. Its translation is CASSDNEQFF.

The gene calls are TRBV10-3 and TRBJ2-2; no reliable D call. Trimming removed 6 bases from V and 6 bases from J, with 14 bases in between. Looked up from germline, CDR1 is ENHRY and CDR2 is SYGVKD. The CDR3 has 14 residues. The DNA of the CDR3 is TGTGCCATCAGGGAACTGCTAGGACCCGGGGAGCTGTTTTTT. It codes for CAIRELLGPGELFF.

This chain connects TRBV12-3 or TRBV12-4 to TRBJ2-5; 9 nucleotides agree with TRBD1. The J call is uncertain, as TRBJ2-1 better fits the DNA end. CDR3 length equals 14 residues. The CDR3: CASSLQDRGIGQFF. CDR3 bases: TGTGCCAGCAGTTTACAAGACAGGGGGATTGGGCAGTTCTTC.

This clonotype was picked up a small number of times. The chain joins TRBV7-2 to TRBJ1-2; D is uncertain. Germline CDR1 is SGHTA and CDR2 is FQGNSA. V lost 2 bases, J lost 8 bases, and 15 bases lay in between. This CDR3 has 14 residues. The CDR3 loop reads CASSLPSGWRGYTF. The DNA of the CDR3 is TGTGCCAGCAGCTTACCCTCGGGGTGGCGGGGCTACACCTTC.

This chain uses TRBV2 with TRBJ2-7, with 9 bases identical to TRBD1. The trim removed 3 bases at V and 7 bases at J, leaving 7 bases unmatched. Looked up from germline, CDR1 is SNHLY and CDR2 is FYNNEI. The CDR3 consists of 14 residues. CDR3 residues: CASSERTGVDEQYF. The CDR3 DNA sequence: TGTGCCAGCAGTGAGAGGACAGGGGTGGATGAGCAGTACTTC.

The chain recombines TRBV6-1 with TRBJ2-7, with 10 positions matching TRBD1. The ends lost 7 bases at V and 3 bases at J; junction bases unmatched: 6. Looked up from germline, CDR1 is MNHNS and CDR2 is SASEGT. The CDR3 sequence is 14 residues long. CDR3 nucleotide sequence: TGTGCCAGCACTCCGGGACAGGGGATCTACGAGCAGTACTTC. Translation gives CASTPGQGIYEQYF.